A selection of T cell receptor beta chains follows, all from one sample in a study of graft-versus-host responses after intestinal transplantation. Antigens of these TCRs are unknown. Produced via immunoSEQ multiplex PCR; TCRdb's table is partial and in-frame only. The sample lists about 90,000 clones, 90% to 95% occurring once. Sequenced here: unstimulated CD8+ T cells sorted from spleen or lymph node cells, sampled before transplant. Receptors were obtained from a human donor who was the organ donor for an intestinal transplant. The CDR3 runs from the conserved cysteine through the conserved F or W. A D gene is named only where the DNA matches it firmly. Only some rows state a clone size, as once, few, many or a class for expanded clones.

j_call	d_call	clone_size	v_call	cdr3_nt	cdr3_aa
TRBJ2-7	TRBD1	few	TRBV6-5	TGTGCCAGCGGCGCCGGGACAGGGACCTACGAGCAGTACTTC	CASGAGTGTYEQYF
TRBJ2-3	TRBD1	NA	TRBV5-1	TGCGCCAGCAGCTTTTACGGACAGGGGGCCCCTAGCACAGATACGCAGTATTTT	CASSFYGQGAPSTDTQYF
TRBJ2-1	NA	NA	TRBV7-8	TGTGCCAGCAGCTTAGCACCCCGCTCAGGGGATGAGCAGTTCTTC	CASSLAPRSGDEQFF
TRBJ2-7	TRBD1	NA	TRBV7-9	TGTGCCAGCAGCTTAGCGGGCAGGGGGCGAGAGCAGTACTTC	CASSLAGRGREQYF
TRBJ2-1	TRBD2	once	TRBV19	TGTGCCAGTAGTATAATGGGGGGGAGTCGGAATGAGCAGTTCTTC	CASSIMGGSRNEQFF
TRBJ2-5	NA	NA	TRBV20-1	TGCAGTGGGATGAGGGATATCCAGTACTTC	CSGMRDIQYF
TRBJ2-7	TRBD1	NA	TRBV7-9	TGTGCCAGCAGCTTCCGAGACAGGGGGGACACCTACGAGCAGTACTTC	CASSFRDRGDTYEQYF
TRBJ2-2	TRBD2	NA	TRBV7-9	TGTGCCAGCAGCCTTTCTAGCGGCCACGGGGAGCTGTTTTTT	CASSLSSGHGELFF
TRBJ1-1	TRBD1	NA	TRBV13	TGTGCCAGCAGCCCCTCATCCGGGACAGGGTCCCCTGAAGCTTTCTTT	CASSPSSGTGSPEAFF
TRBJ1-1	TRBD1	NA	TRBV5-5	TGTGCCAGCAGCTTCTCGTTCCGAGGGGGCGATATCACTGAAGCTTTCTTT	CASSFSFRGGDITEAFF
TRBJ2-5	NA	NA	TRBV9	TGTGCCAGCAGCGGGAGCAGTTCAGAAGAGACCCAGTACTTC	CASSGSSSEETQYF
TRBJ2-5	NA	NA	TRBV6-6	TGTGCCAGCAGTTACGCGGGTTACCAAGAGACCCAGTACTTC	CASSYAGYQETQYF
TRBJ1-2	NA	NA	TRBV10-3	TGTGCCATCAGCCAGAGACAGGCGCTTTTTAACTATGGCTACACCTTC	CAISQRQALFNYGYTF
TRBJ2-5	TRBD2	NA	TRBV2	TGTGCCAGCCTCCTAATAGCGGGGGGGCAAGAGACCCAGTACTTC	CASLLIAGGQETQYF
TRBJ1-3	TRBD1	NA	TRBV30	TGTGCCTGGAGTGTACGACAGGGTGTGAGCACCATATATTTT	CAWSVRQGVSTIYF
TRBJ2-1	TRBD2	NA	TRBV19	TGTGCCAGTACACTAGCGTCTTCCTACAATGAGCAGTTCTTC	CASTLASSYNEQFF
TRBJ1-2	NA	NA	TRBV21-1	TGTGCCAGCAGCAAAAGCGATACAACCTTC	CASSKSDTTF
TRBJ1-3	TRBD1	NA	TRBV6-5	TGTGCCAGCAGTTACACAGGGGGCGTTGGAAACACCATATATTTT	CASSYTGGVGNTIYF
TRBJ2-3	NA	few	TRBV4-3	TGCGCCAGCAGCCAAGATTTTATTGGCTTTTTAAGCGGATTAAAAACAGATACGCAGTATTTT	CASSQDFIGFLSGLKTDTQYF
TRBJ2-1	TRBD2	NA	TRBV30	TGTGCCTTGAATGGGGGAGGGGAGCAGTTCTTC	CALNGGGEQFF
TRBJ1-1	NA	NA	TRBV7-2	TGTGCCAGCAGCCCCCCGCGGGGGTCTTTACCTGAAGCTTTCTTT	CASSPPRGSLPEAFF
TRBJ2-3	NA	NA	TRBV5-4	TGTGCCAGCAGCTCCCGGGACTTTAGCACAGATACGCAGTATTTT	CASSSRDFSTDTQYF
TRBJ1-4	TRBD1	NA	TRBV7-8	TGTGCCAGCAGCGTCCGGGACAGTAATGAAAAACTGTTTTTT	CASSVRDSNEKLFF
TRBJ2-2	TRBD2	NA	TRBV29-1	TGCAGCGCGGTCCCAGGGACTAGCGGGAGCGGGGAGCTGTTTTTT	CSAVPGTSGSGELFF
TRBJ1-3	NA	NA	TRBV18	TGTGCCAGCTCGGCGATACGTGGGCCCCGGAGGGGAAACACCATATATTTT	CASSAIRGPRRGNTIYF
TRBJ2-2	NA	NA	TRBV11-2	TGTGCCAGCACCCAGGTGGGGGCCTCGAACACCGGGGAGCTGTTTTTT	CASTQVGASNTGELFF
TRBJ2-7	NA	NA	TRBV11-2	TGTGCCAGCAGCTTCGCCTGGCAGGGAATAGACGAGCAGTACTTC	CASSFAWQGIDEQYF
TRBJ2-7	TRBD2	once	TRBV7-2	TGTGCCAGCAGCCCCCCCGTGGGTAGCGGGAGATCCTACGAGCAGTACTTC	CASSPPVGSGRSYEQYF
TRBJ2-7	TRBD2	NA	TRBV27	TGTGCCAGCAGTACACGACGACTAGCGGCCACGTCTATACCCCGGAAGCAGTACTTC	CASSTRRLAATSIPRKQYF
TRBJ2-2	TRBD1	NA	TRBV7-8	TGTGCCAGCAGTCTCTACGGGACAGAGAACACCGGGGAGCTGTTTTTT	CASSLYGTENTGELFF
TRBJ2-7	TRBD1	NA	TRBV27	TGTGCCAGCAGTTCTCGACAGGGGGGCTACGAGCAGTACTTC	CASSSRQGGYEQYF
TRBJ2-2	TRBD2	NA	TRBV6-5	TGTGCCAGCAGCTTAGGACTAGCGGGCACCGGGGAGCTGTTTTTT	CASSLGLAGTGELFF
TRBJ2-1	TRBD2	NA	TRBV28	TGTGCCAGCAGCTCTCGGACTAGCGGGGTTGGAGAGCAGTTCTTC	CASSSRTSGVGEQFF
TRBJ1-3	NA	once	TRBV6-5	TGTGCCAGCACCAACAGGGATCTCTCTGGAAACACCATATATTTT	CASTNRDLSGNTIYF
TRBJ2-1	TRBD1	NA	TRBV7-2	TGTGCCAGCAGTATACCGGGACAGGAGGTCACCGCCCTCGGGGAGCAGTTCTTC	CASSIPGQEVTALGEQFF
TRBJ2-7	TRBD1	few	TRBV4-1	TGCGCCAGCAGCCAAGGGACAGGCTACGAGCAGTACTTC	CASSQGTGYEQYF
TRBJ2-1	TRBD2	NA	TRBV5-1	TGCGCCAGCAGGCAGGGAGGGCACAATGAGCAGTTCTTC	CASRQGGHNEQFF
TRBJ1-5	NA	NA	TRBV5-1	TGCGCCAGCAGCTTGGGCGGCGGCCAGCCCCAGCATTTT	CASSLGGGQPQHF
TRBJ2-7	TRBD2	NA	TRBV28	TGTGCCAGCAGTGTCCTAGCGGGAGGTTACGAGCAGTACTTC	CASSVLAGGYEQYF
TRBJ1-1	NA	NA	TRBV6-1	TGTGCCACCCGCCCCCTAAGGAAAGGGGCTGAAGCTTTCTTT	CATRPLRKGAEAFF
TRBJ2-7	TRBD1	NA	TRBV11-2	TGTGCCAGCAGCTTACAGGGGGCGCGGTACTTC	CASSLQGARYF
TRBJ2-7	NA	NA	TRBV11-2	TGTGCCAGCAGCCACCTATCGGGAAACTCCTACGAGCAGTACTTC	CASSHLSGNSYEQYF
TRBJ1-2	NA	NA	TRBV14	TGTGCCAGCAGCCATAGTCTTCGGGGTGCCACGTTCTATGGCTACACCTTC	CASSHSLRGATFYGYTF
TRBJ2-3	NA	NA	TRBV5-4	TGTGCCAGCAGCTTGGCCTGGGGGGGCAGCACAGATACGCAGTATTTT	CASSLAWGGSTDTQYF
TRBJ2-7	NA	once	TRBV27	TGTGCCAGCAGTCCCGGGATTTCATACGAGCAGTACTTC	CASSPGISYEQYF
TRBJ2-5	NA	once	TRBV4-1	TGCGCCAGCAGCCCCCGGAGTGTGGAGACCCAGTACTTC	CASSPRSVETQYF
TRBJ1-5	NA	NA	TRBV7-9	TGTGCCAGCAGCTTGCACCCTACCAGGGAACGAAGCAATCAGCCCCAGCATTTT	CASSLHPTRERSNQPQHF
TRBJ1-1	TRBD1	NA	TRBV9	TGTGCCAGCAGCGGGACAGGCCCATTCACTGAAGCTTTCTTT	CASSGTGPFTEAFF
TRBJ2-1	TRBD2	NA	TRBV10-3	TGTGCCATCAGCGGACTAGCGGGAGAGCCGAGGGAGCAGTTCTTC	CAISGLAGEPREQFF
TRBJ1-1	NA	NA	TRBV19	TGTGCCAGTTGGGCCGCAGGGTTCTTCACTGAAGCTTTCTTT	CASWAAGFFTEAFF
TRBJ1-2	NA	NA	TRBV27	TGTGCCAGCAGCCCGGGGGGGTCCTATGGCTACACCTTC	CASSPGGSYGYTF
TRBJ1-1	NA	NA	TRBV9	TGTGCCAGCAGCTCAACAAGCCGGGGAGGGGGGATGAACACTGAAGCTTTCTTT	CASSSTSRGGGMNTEAFF
TRBJ2-7	NA	NA	TRBV5-1	TGCGCCAGCAGCTTGTTTCCTAGCCCTGAATCCGAGCAGTACTTC	CASSLFPSPESEQYF
TRBJ2-1	NA	once	TRBV4-2	TGTGCCAGCAGCCGCGGTGCGAATGAGCAGTTCTTC	CASSRGANEQFF
TRBJ2-5	TRBD2	NA	TRBV28	TGTGCCAGCAGTTGGACTGGGACTAGCGGGGGCCCGTACCAAGAGACCCAGTACTTC	CASSWTGTSGGPYQETQYF
TRBJ1-5	TRBD1	NA	TRBV28	TGTGCCAGCAGTGAATACCCCGGGACAGGAATAAACAATCAGCCCCAGCATTTT	CASSEYPGTGINNQPQHF
TRBJ1-2	TRBD1	NA	TRBV6-1	TGTGCCACTCAGGACAGGGTTGAAGGCTACACCTTC	CATQDRVEGYTF
TRBJ2-7	NA	NA	TRBV27	TGTGCCAGCAGTTGGGCAGGAAACTACGAGCAGTACTTC	CASSWAGNYEQYF